Below, one T cell receptor (beta chain) is given with its context. Within the sample, other DNA sequences also encode this same CDR3. This sample was taken from a study of blood T cell repertoires in COVID-19. Study-wide context: Nucleic acid was either cDNA or gDNA, and it came from T cells, B-cell-depleted T cells, or PBMCs.

The age range of participants was about 18 to 95 years, with residence in about two dozen US areas. Cohort 3 donors were reported recovered after two negative PCRs, clearance, or symptom resolution. V was cut by 2 bases and J by 1 base, with 8 bases left in between. This CDR3 has 14 residues. Per germline, CDR1 SGHVS and CDR2 FQNEAQ. The repertoire was sequenced with immunoSEQ multiplex PCR; TCRdb's copy has only in-frame clones and lacks some. The table shows about 300,000 clones, with around 84% occurring only once. The sample taken for sequencing was PBMCs or T cells enriched from blood (not recorded which). The rearrangement uses TRBV7-8 and TRBJ1-1; maybe TRBD1 (5 bases). This receptor was obtained from a young man who had recovered from COVID-19. The CDR3 DNA reads TGTGCCAGCAGCTTACAGGGAGGGAACACTGAAGCTTTCTTT. This gives the protein CASSLQGGNTEAFF.